The 18 T cell receptor beta chains listed next were all sequenced from one sample in a study of T cell changes during pregnancy in multiple sclerosis. Assay used: immunoSEQ multiplex PCR; TCRdb lists only in-frame clones, some missing. In the table there are about 70,000 clones, around nine tenths of which are singletons. Material: peripheral blood, obtained in the third trimester of pregnancy. Receptor source: a female donor in good health, enrolled as a control in a pregnancy study.

The chain links TRBV18 to TRBJ2-7; perhaps TRBD1 as D (5 bases). V was cut by 0 bases and J by 4 bases, with 7 bases left in between. The CDR3 consists of 13 residues. Per the germline V gene, CDR1 is KGHSH and CDR2 is LQKENI. The CDR3 is CASSPPQGYEQYF. The CDR3 coding sequence is TGTGCCAGCTCACCACCCCAGGGTTACGAGCAGTACTTC.

V gene TRBV11-1 combines with J gene TRBJ1-1; 12 bases map to TRBD1. V dropped 5 bases and J dropped 0; count of bases not matched to a gene: 7. Germline CDR1 is SGHAT and CDR2 is FQDESV (reference sequence). This CDR3 spans 17 amino acids. The CDR3 DNA follows: TGTGCCAGCAGCACAAGGGACAGGGGGCTTATGAACACTGAAGCTTTCTTT. This encodes CASSTRDRGLMNTEAFF.

The chain links TRBV19 to TRBJ2-2, with D possibly being TRBD1 (6 bases). V lost 10 bases and J 5 bases, leaving 17 bases between the germline ends. Germline values: CDR1 LNHDA, CDR2 SQIVND (reference sequence). The CDR3 loop spans 14 amino acids. The CDR3 protein is CAIGGRPGTGELFF. Written as DNA, the CDR3 is TGTGCCATTGGGGGCCGGCCGGGGACCGGGGAGCTGTTTTTT.

The chain is built from TRBV6-6 and TRBJ2-3; possible D gene TRBD2, 5 bases. The V gene lost 5 bases and the J gene lost 2 bases, with 11 bases spanning the gap. This CDR3 is 14 amino acids long. Germline V gene data show CDR1 as MNHNY and CDR2 as SVGAGI (reference sequence). CDR3 residues: CASSRARDTDTQYF. In DNA form, the CDR3 reads TGTGCCAGCAGTCGGGCCCGGGACACAGATACGCAGTATTTT.

This sequence joins TRBV21-1 and TRBJ1-1; the D call of TRBD1 is as the table states it, not checked on the DNA. TRBV21-1 is designated a pseudogene. The CDR3 has 11 amino acids. This CDR3 reads CARGHYAEAFF. DNA for the CDR3: TGTGCCAGAGGACATTATGCTGAAGCTTTCTTT.

J is TRBJ1-1 and V is TRBV6-5, with no clear D. Trimming stripped 0 bases from V and 1 base from J, with 6 bases between. Per the germline V gene, CDR1 is MNHEY and CDR2 is SVGAGI. The CDR3 sequence is 14 residues long. This CDR3 is CASSYSGGNTEAFF. The CDR3 DNA reads as TGTGCCAGCAGTTACTCCGGCGGGAACACTGAAGCTTTCTTT.

The V gene is TRBV9, the J gene TRBJ2-1; TRBD2 aligns across 9 bases. The CDR3 loop spans 15 amino acids. The junction had 5 bases not matched to a gene; V was cut back by 2 bases and J by 5 bases. The V gene's germline CDR1 is SGDLS and CDR2 YYNGEE. CDR3 in amino acids: CASSVPSGDNNEQFF. The CDR3 DNA sequence: TGTGCCAGCAGCGTCCCTAGCGGGGATAACAATGAGCAGTTCTTC. The full variable domain, rest sourced from reference TRBV9 and TRBJ2-1, is DSGVTQTPKHLITATGQRVTLRCSPRSGDLSVYWYQQSLDQGLQFLIQYYNGEERAKGNILERFSAQQFPDLHSELNLSSLELGDSALYFCASSVPSGDNNEQFFGPGTRLTVL.

This clone was counted a single time. The V and J genes are TRBV13 and TRBJ2-3; 10 bases align to TRBD1. The length of the CDR3 is 16 residues. The germline V gene encodes CDR1 PRHDT and CDR2 FYEKMQ (reference sequence). Trimming removed 4 bases from V and 4 bases from J; junction bases left unmatched: 8. In DNA form, the CDR3 reads TGTGCCAGCAGCTCCTTGGGGACAGGGGTTTCAGATACGCAGTATTTT. It specifies CASSSLGTGVSDTQYF.

This sequence joins TRBV7-3 and TRBJ2-2; TRBD1 might be the D (5 bases). This CDR3 comprises 17 residues. V was shortened by 6 bases and J by 0 bases, with 17 bases between the two germline ends. Germline V gene lookup returns CDR1 SGHTA and CDR2 FQGTGA. CDR3 in amino acids: CASSSFGQGSNTGELFF. As DNA, the CDR3 is TGTGCCAGCAGTTCTTTCGGGCAGGGTTCGAACACCGGGGAGCTGTTTTTT.

This clone appeared once. The CDR3 DNA reads TGCGCCAGCAGCCTAACCGGGACTTTCTCCTACAATGAGCAGTTCTTC. This translates into CASSLTGTFSYNEQFF. The genes are TRBV5-1 and TRBJ2-1; TRBD2 might be the D (6 bases). The V and J ends lost 4 bases and 0 bases respectively, with 14 bases between them. The germline V gene has CDR1 SGHRS and CDR2 YFSETQ. The CDR3 sequence is 16 residues long.

The chain joins TRBV19 to TRBJ1-5; D is ambiguous. V lost 4 bases and J 6 bases, leaving 28 bases between the germline ends. The CDR3 consists of 19 residues. Germline loops: CDR1 LNHDA, CDR2 SQIVND (reference sequence). The CDR3 region has the DNA TGTGCCAGTAGTACCCAAGTAACCCCACCCCGACGGGTTGCTCAGCCCCAGCATTTT. Residues: CASSTQVTPPRRVAQPQHF.

V usage is TRBV29-1 and J usage is TRBJ2-7; D is undetermined. The V end was cut by 4 bases, the J end by 5 bases, with 9 bases between. CDR1 and CDR2 from the germline V gene are SQVTM and ANQGSEA. CDR3 length: 11 amino acids. In DNA, the CDR3 is TGCAGCGTTGCCCACAAGAACGAGCAGTACTTC. Its protein product is CSVAHKNEQYF.

This chain uses TRBV11-2 with TRBJ1-2; D might be TRBD1 (6 bases). The germline V and J ends were trimmed by 5 bases and 5 bases, with 12 bases remaining between them. The CDR3 is made up of 13 amino acids. Germline V gene data show CDR1 as SGHAT and CDR2 as FQNNGV. This CDR3 reads CASSQGQTYGYTF. CDR3 coding DNA: TGTGCCAGCAGCCAAGGACAGACTTATGGCTACACCTTC.

The chain carries TRBV5-6 and TRBJ2-7; the D gene is possibly TRBD1 (5 bases). V dropped 5 bases and J dropped 4 bases, with 16 bases sitting between them. Germline V gene sequence: CDR1 SGHDT, CDR2 YYEEEE. The CDR3 is made up of 14 amino acids. CDR3 in DNA: TGTGCCAGCAGGGGCCAGGGTCGAACGTACGAGCAGTACTTC. Encoded protein: CASRGQGRTYEQYF.

The CDR3 is CASSLGTGRGYTF. CDR3 DNA sequence: TGTGCCAGCAGCTTGGGGACAGGGAGAGGCTACACCTTC. The chain couples TRBV5-5 to TRBJ1-2, with 8 bases lining up with TRBD1. V shed 0 bases and J 8 bases; nucleotides not matched to a gene: 3. Germline lookup yields CDR1 SGHKS and CDR2 YYEKEE (reference sequence). The CDR3 is 13 residues long.

V usage is TRBV4-1 and J usage is TRBJ1-2; 8 nucleotides agree with TRBD1. Germline V gene lookup returns CDR1 MGHRA and CDR2 YSYEKL. The CDR3 covers 14 residues. After removal of 2 bases from V and 4 bases from J, the junction contained 3 bases not matched to a gene. CDR3: CASSQPGQVYGYTF. CDR3 coding DNA: TGCGCCAGCAGCCAACCGGGACAGGTCTATGGCTACACCTTC.

The chain couples TRBV11-2 to TRBJ2-2; D ambiguous. V was shortened by 1 base and J by 0 bases, with 6 bases between the two germline ends. The CDR3 totals 15 residues. Germline values: CDR1 SGHAT, CDR2 FQNNGV. The CDR3 region has the DNA TGTGCCAGCAGCTTAGGGCAAGCGAACACCGGGGAGCTGTTTTTT. Encoded protein: CASSLGQANTGELFF.

In its sample, this clone was seen once. The chain uses TRBV19 and TRBJ1-5; unclear D gene. The CDR3 spans 17 residues. V dropped 6 bases and J dropped 2 bases, with 20 bases sitting between them. Germline assignment: CDR1 LNHDA and CDR2 SQIVND (reference sequence). The CDR3 coding sequence is TGTGCCAGTAGGGACTTGGTATTTGGGAGAGGCAATCAGCCCCAGCATTTT. This encodes CASRDLVFGRGNQPQHF.